This TCR beta chain came from a study of CD8 T cells in ankylosing spondylitis. Points from the study as a whole: Within ankylosing spondylitis blood, a TCR beta motif made up of eight or nine highly homologous variants appeared to be characteristic. Prior literature has documented some motif variants in synovial fluid and blood from reactive arthritis. Matched synovial fluid from ankylosing spondylitis patients was reported to be enriched for disease-linked clones.

The CDR3 extends over 14 amino acids. From germline, CDR1 is SGHVS and CDR2 FNYEAQ. V lost 2 bases to trimming and J lost 0 bases, with 8 bases between them. TCRdb called the 5' RACE reads again in MiXCR, with one record for every CDR3 protein. The data hold hundreds of thousands of distinct CDR3 sequences, with more than 25% observed a single time. A word on this clonotype: The antigen remains unidentified.

The sequence came from a male donor with ankylosing spondylitis. The J gene is TRBJ2-7, the V gene TRBV7-6, with D hard to call. Sequenced sample: blood, either unsorted or a sorted T cell fraction (not recorded which). The CDR3 DNA reads as TGTGCCAGCAGCTTAAACCCGACCTCCTACGAGCAGTACTTC. It codes for CASSLNPTSYEQYF.